This TCR beta chain was found in a study of neurological immune-mediated disorders (dated by TCRdb to between 2018 and 2020). For the study in its entirety: Among the 34 multiple sclerosis patients, relapsing-remitting MS accounted for around 30 and secondary progressive MS accounted for 3. Peripheral blood TCR-beta repertoires from HTLV-I-associated myelopathy (HAM/TSP) patients, multiple sclerosis patients and healthy controls were compared by UMI-based sequencing. The approximately 100 TCR-beta libraries included longitudinal samples, technical triplicates and paired sorted CD4+ and CD8+ T-cell subsets alongside PBMC samples. Of the 68 subjects in the cohort, about 14 were HAM/TSP patients, approximately 34 were multiple sclerosis patients, and 20 were healthy controls. What the work shows at the level of the full study, not this receptor alone: In a phylogenetic analysis, the repertoires of 18 out of 34 MS patients fell into a single cluster of related CDR3 sequences, pointing to a possible signature at the repertoire level. The MS cluster showed no association with clinical or MRI features, and the authors stated that larger cohorts are needed. Expanded clones from different subjects shared no identical CDR3 amino acid sequences, which suggests that TCR-beta repertoires were private in all groups. TCR clonal expansion was highest in HAM/TSP patients and lowest in MS patients, with MS patients falling below even healthy controls.

cDNA synthesis used template-switch 5'RACE with a primer carrying a 10-nucleotide random unique molecular identifier tagging each TCR transcript. Every sequencing run yielded over 190 million TCR-beta sequences covering 15-18 subjects. The RNeasy kit was used for extraction of total RNA. TCR-beta VDJ regions were amplified with primers for the TCR constant region and the 5'RACE anchor, using the KAPA Real-time Library Amplification kit. A first PCR added sample indexes and Illumina adaptors, and a second PCR then raised library yield. After purification with Ampure beads, the TCR product of roughly 650 bp was size-selected on a 2% E-gel SizeSelection system. Before pooling, libraries had their quality checked on a Bioanalyzer, their concentration measured with Qubit, and their quantity determined with the Kapa Library Quantification kit. An Illumina HiSeq 2500 was used to sequence the libraries paired-end at 2 x 150 bp. To increase sequence diversity, about 25-30% phiX was spiked into each library pool. As for the authors' bioinformatics: Quality-filtered reads were processed with the UMI-based MiGEC pipeline, and over 85% of raw TCR sequences were removed by the MiGEC pipeline during error correction. IMGT germline references were used for aligning VDJ genes, and each clonotype was defined as a unique CDR3 amino acid sequence together with its V-J genes. VDJtools evaluated clonal expansion, Shannon diversity and CDR3 relatedness (CalcPairwiseDistances, ClusterSamples); CLCbio workbench built phylogenetic trees. Expanded clones were defined as having at least 8 unique UMIs, based on coefficient-of-variation modelling across technical triplicates. TCRdb reprocessed the public reads (quality trimming at Q25 with fastp, clone calling with MiXCR) and kept in-frame beta chains. Every entry covers one CDR3 protein and lists the most common genes and DNA from its rows. For this entry, the V and J calls and clone size follow TCRdb and not the study's own pipeline. In all, the sample holds tens of thousands of distinct CDR3 sequences, and 3.5% to 4% of those were seen once. The ten largest clones take up roughly 1.9% of the sample.

TCR libraries for sorted subsets were made from roughly 1 million sorted CD4+ or CD8+ T cells. Multiple sclerosis patients were enrolled in a US clinical protocol under which disease progression was evaluated by magnetic resonance imaging. Peripheral blood was subjected to Ficoll-Hypaque density gradient centrifugation to isolate PBMCs, which were then cryopreserved in liquid nitrogen. Paired sorted CD4+ and CD8+ subsets came from healthy controls, HAM/TSP patients and MS patients. This clonotype was picked up many times. The specificity of this receptor is unknown. Per-nucleotide qualities are absent, and no much larger clonotype sits a single base away. Sequencing was performed on CD4+ T cells from blood. The source of this sequence is a woman aged 40 to 50 with multiple sclerosis.

The bases are TGTGCCAGCAGCCGGGGGACACTGAACACCGGGGAGCTGTTTTTT. The resulting protein is CASSRGTLNTGELFF. The V and J genes are TRBV5-6 and TRBJ2-2; the D gene assignment is perhaps TRBD1 or TRBD2, with each matching 6 bases. V loses 4 bases of germline sequence and J loses 1 base, and the interval between the two ends is 11 bases. The cysteine opens and the phenylalanine closes a CDR3 of 15 amino acids. Just CDR3 DNA is preserved here, 45 bases in frame from base 1. The germline V gene sets CDR1 to SGHDT and CDR2 to YYEEEE.